Listed below are T cell receptor beta chains from one sample, sequenced in a study of T cell changes during pregnancy in multiple sclerosis. The repertoire was sequenced with immunoSEQ multiplex PCR; TCRdb's copy has only in-frame clones and lacks some. The repertoire consists of around 68,000 clones, with roughly nine tenths occurring once and the leading ten covering 2% to 2.5%. This specimen was peripheral blood, taken in the third trimester of pregnancy. The receptors here all came from a female donor in good health, enrolled as a control in a pregnancy study. CDR3s include the opening cysteine and the closing phenylalanine or tryptophan. The D gene is left open where the match is weak.

16,TRBV7-9,TRBD2,TRBJ2-3,TGTGCCAGCAGCTTTATTCTAAGCGGGGGCACAGATACGCAGTATTTT,CASSFILSGGTDTQYF
13,TRBV18,-,TRBJ1-1,TGTGCCAGCTCACCAACTGGGAACACTGAAGCTTTCTTT,CASSPTGNTEAFF
16,TRBV13,-,TRBJ2-2,TGTGCCAGCAGCTTAGGCCAGGGGACGGACACCGGGGAGCTGTTTTTT,CASSLGQGTDTGELFF
14,TRBV27,TRBD1,TRBJ2-3,TGTGCCAGCATTCCGGGACAGAACACAGATACGCAGTATTTT,CASIPGQNTDTQYF
15,TRBV6-1,TRBD1,TRBJ2-1,TGTGCCAGCCACGCGAGAAGACAGGGGAGTGGGGAGCAGTTCTTC,CASHARRQGSGEQFF
15,TRBV5-1,-,TRBJ1-3,TGCGCCAGCAGCCTGGACAGTCGATCTGGAAACACCATATATTTT,CASSLDSRSGNTIYF
16,TRBV10-1,-,TRBJ2-1,TGCGCCAGCAGTGAGTCGGCCCGGGACTTCTACAATGAGCAGTTCTTC,CASSESARDFYNEQFF
14,TRBV11-2,-,TRBJ2-3,TGTGCCAGCAGCTTTGGAGGGTTAGGAGATACGCAGTATTTT,CASSFGGLGDTQYF
15,TRBV29-1,-,TRBJ2-2,TGCAGCGTTAGGGGTGGCGAGACCGACACCGGGGAGCTGTTTTTT,CSVRGGETDTGELFF
13,TRBV7-9,-,TRBJ1-2,TGTGCCAGCAGCCGGGACACCGACTATGGCTACACCTTC,CASSRDTDYGYTF
13,TRBV6-1,TRBD2,TRBJ2-7,TGTGCCACCAGACTAGCGGCTTCCTACGAGCAGTACTTC,CATRLAASYEQYF
13,TRBV28,-,TRBJ2-7,TGTGCCAGCAGTTTGGGCAAGGCCTACGAGCAGTACTTC,CASSLGKAYEQYF
14,TRBV4-1,-,TRBJ1-3,TGCGCCAGCAGCCACCCCCAGGGGAGAAACACCATATATTTT,CASSHPQGRNTIYF
13,TRBV7-8,-,TRBJ1-2,TGTGCCAGCACCAAAGACAGAGACTATGGCTACACCTTC,CASTKDRDYGYTF